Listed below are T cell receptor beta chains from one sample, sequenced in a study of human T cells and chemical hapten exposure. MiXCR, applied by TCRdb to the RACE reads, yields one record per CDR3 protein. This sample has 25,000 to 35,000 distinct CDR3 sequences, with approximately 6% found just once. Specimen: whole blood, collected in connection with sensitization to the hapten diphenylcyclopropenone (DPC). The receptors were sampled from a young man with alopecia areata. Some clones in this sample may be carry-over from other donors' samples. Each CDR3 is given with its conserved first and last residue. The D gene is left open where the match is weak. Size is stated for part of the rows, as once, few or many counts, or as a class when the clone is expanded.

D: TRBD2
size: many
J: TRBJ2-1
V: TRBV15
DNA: TGTGCCACCAGCAGAGATCCTCAGCGGGGGAACAATGAGCAGTTCTTC
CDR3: CATSRDPQRGNNEQFF

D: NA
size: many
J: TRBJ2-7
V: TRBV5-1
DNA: TGCGCCAGCAGCGCGAGCGGAACCTACGAGCAGTACTTC
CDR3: CASSASGTYEQYF

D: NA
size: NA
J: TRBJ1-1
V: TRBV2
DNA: TGTGCCAGCAGTGAAGTAGCCCCGAACACTGAAGCTTTCTTT
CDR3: CASSEVAPNTEAFF

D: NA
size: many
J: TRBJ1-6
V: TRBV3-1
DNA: TGTGCCAGCAGCCACTCTTCACTGACTGATAATTCACCCCTCCACTTT
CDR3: CASSHSSLTDNSPLHF

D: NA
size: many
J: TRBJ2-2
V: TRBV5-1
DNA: TGCGCCAGCAGCTTTGTGCCCCCGAACACCGGGGAGCTGTTTTTT
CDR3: CASSFVPPNTGELFF

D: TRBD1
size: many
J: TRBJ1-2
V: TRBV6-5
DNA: TGTGCCAGCAGTCAAGGGACAGGGAATGGCTACACCTTC
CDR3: CASSQGTGNGYTF

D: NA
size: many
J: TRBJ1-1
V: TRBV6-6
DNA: TGTGCCAGCAGTTACGTGCTGAGGAACACTGAAGCTTTCTTT
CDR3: CASSYVLRNTEAFF

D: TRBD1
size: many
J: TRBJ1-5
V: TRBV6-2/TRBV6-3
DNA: TGTGCCAGCAGTTACCCTTTCGGACAGGGGCCGGTAGGCAATCAGCCCCAGCATTTT
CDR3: CASSYPFGQGPVGNQPQHF

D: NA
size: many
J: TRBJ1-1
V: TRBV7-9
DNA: TGTGCCAGCAGCTTAGACGGGAATACGAAGGCTTTCTTT
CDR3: CASSLDGNTKAFF

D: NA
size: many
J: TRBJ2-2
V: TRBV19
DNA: TGTGCCAGTAGCGGCAGTGCGAACACCGGGGAGCTGTTTTTT
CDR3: CASSGSANTGELFF

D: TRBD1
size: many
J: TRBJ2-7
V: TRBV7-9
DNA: TGTGCCAGCAGCTCCTTTCCGGGACAGAGCTCCTACGAGCAGTACTTC
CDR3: CASSSFPGQSSYEQYF

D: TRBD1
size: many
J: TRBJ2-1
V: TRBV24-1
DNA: TGTGCCACCTCCGGGACAGGGTACAGCGATGAGCAGTTCTTC
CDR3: CATSGTGYSDEQFF

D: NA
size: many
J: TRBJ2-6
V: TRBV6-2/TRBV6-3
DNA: TGTGCCAGCAGACTATCCGCTAGCTCAGGGGCCAACGTCCTGACTTTC
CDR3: CASRLSASSGANVLTF

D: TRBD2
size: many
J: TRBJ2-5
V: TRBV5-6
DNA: TGTGCCAGCAGCTTGGATGTGGGACTAGTAGGAGAGACCCAGTACTTC
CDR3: CASSLDVGLVGETQYF

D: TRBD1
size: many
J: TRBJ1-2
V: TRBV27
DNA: TGTGCCAGCACCTCGACAGGGGGAGACTATGGCTACACCTTC
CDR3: CASTSTGGDYGYTF

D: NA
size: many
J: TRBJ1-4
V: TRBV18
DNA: TGTGCCAGCTCCCCCGGGACGACCAATGAAAAACTGTTTTTT
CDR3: CASSPGTTNEKLFF

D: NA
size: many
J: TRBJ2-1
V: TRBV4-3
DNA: TGCGCCAGCAGCCAATTAATTAGCCAATTAATTTCATCCTACAATGAGCAGTTCTTC
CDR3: CASSQLISQLISSYNEQFF

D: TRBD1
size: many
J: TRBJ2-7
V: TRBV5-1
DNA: TGCGCCAGCAGCTTGGGGCCCCCGGGGACAGGGCCCTACGAGCAGTACTTC
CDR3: CASSLGPPGTGPYEQYF

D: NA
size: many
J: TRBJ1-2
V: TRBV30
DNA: TGTGCCTGGAGTTTCCCGGGGGAAGGCTACACCTTC
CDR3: CAWSFPGEGYTF

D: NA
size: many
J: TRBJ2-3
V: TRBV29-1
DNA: TGCAGCGTCACGGACAGCACAGATACGCAGTATTTT
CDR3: CSVTDSTDTQYF

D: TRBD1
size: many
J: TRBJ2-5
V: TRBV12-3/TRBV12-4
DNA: TGTGCCAGCAGCCTTGGGACAGGCGCCCTCCAAGAGACCCAGTACTTC
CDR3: CASSLGTGALQETQYF

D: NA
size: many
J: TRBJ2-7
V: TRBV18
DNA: TGTGCCAGCTCACCACCGGGGAACTCCTACGAGCAGTACTTC
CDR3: CASSPPGNSYEQYF

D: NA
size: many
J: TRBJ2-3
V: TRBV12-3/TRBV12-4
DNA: TGTGCCAGCAGCTCCGGGCCTTCCACAGATACGCAGTATTTT
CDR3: CASSSGPSTDTQYF

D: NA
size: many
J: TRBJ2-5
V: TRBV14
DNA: TGTGCCAGCAGCCAAGGAGTGTCGCAGCAAGAGACCCAGTACTTC
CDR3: CASSQGVSQQETQYF

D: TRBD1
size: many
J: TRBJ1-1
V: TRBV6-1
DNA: TGTGCCAGCAGTGCAGGACAGGGGAACACTGAAGCTTTCTTT
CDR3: CASSAGQGNTEAFF

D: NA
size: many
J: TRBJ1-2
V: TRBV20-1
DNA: TGCAGTGTTGGCCTCGGGGGCGAGAAGGGCTACACCTTC
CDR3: CSVGLGGEKGYTF

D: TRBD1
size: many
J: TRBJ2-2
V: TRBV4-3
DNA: TGCGCCAGCAGCCAACCGACAGGGCGAGCCGGGGAGCTGTTTTTT
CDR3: CASSQPTGRAGELFF

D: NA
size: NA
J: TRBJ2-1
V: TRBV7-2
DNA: TGTGCCAGCAGCTTAGAGAAGGCGGGAAGCGATGAGCAGTTCTTC
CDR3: CASSLEKAGSDEQFF

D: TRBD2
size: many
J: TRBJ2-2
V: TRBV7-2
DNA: TGTGCCAGCAGCCCAGGGAGGGGCGATGGGAACGGGGAGCTGTTTTTT
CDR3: CASSPGRGDGNGELFF

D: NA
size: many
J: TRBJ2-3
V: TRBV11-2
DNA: TGTGCCAGCAGCCCCCGGGACCGCGAACCAGATACGCAGTATTTT
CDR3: CASSPRDREPDTQYF

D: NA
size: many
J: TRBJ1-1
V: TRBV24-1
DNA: TGTGCCACCAGTGGAAGAGGAGGGGTAACTGAAGCTTTCTTT
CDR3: CATSGRGGVTEAFF

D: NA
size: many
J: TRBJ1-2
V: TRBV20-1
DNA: TGCAGTGCTAGAGACCCTAAAACAGGGATAACAAATGGCTACACCTTC
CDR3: CSARDPKTGITNGYTF

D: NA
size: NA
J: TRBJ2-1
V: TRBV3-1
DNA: TGTGCCAGCAGCCAGAGCGCTGAGCAGTTCTTC
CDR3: CASSQSAEQFF

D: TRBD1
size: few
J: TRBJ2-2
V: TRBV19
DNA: TGTGCCAGTAGTAGTACCGACAGGGGAAACACCGGGGAGCTGTTTTTT
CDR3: CASSSTDRGNTGELFF

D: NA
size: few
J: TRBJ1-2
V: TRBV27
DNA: TGTGCCAGCAGTTTAGGGGCAGGCTATGGCTACACCTTC
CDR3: CASSLGAGYGYTF

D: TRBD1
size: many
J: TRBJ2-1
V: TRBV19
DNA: TGTGCCAGTAGTATGGTCCTGGGACAGGGGTACAATGAGCAGTTCTTC
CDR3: CASSMVLGQGYNEQFF

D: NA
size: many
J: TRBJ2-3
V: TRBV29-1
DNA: TGCAGCGTTGCGGGGGATACGCAGTATTTT
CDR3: CSVAGDTQYF

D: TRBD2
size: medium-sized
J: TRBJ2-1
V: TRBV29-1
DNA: TGCAGCGTAAGGACTAGCGGGGGTTACAATGAGCAGTTCTTC
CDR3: CSVRTSGGYNEQFF

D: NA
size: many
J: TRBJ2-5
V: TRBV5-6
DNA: TGTGCCAGCAGCTTGGTCCAGGTGCCCCAAGAGACCCAGTACTTC
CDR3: CASSLVQVPQETQYF

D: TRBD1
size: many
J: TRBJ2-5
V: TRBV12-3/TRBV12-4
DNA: TGTGCCAGCAGCCTAGGGGGCCCGGCGATGAGGAAGACCCAGTACTTC
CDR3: CASSLGGPAMRKTQYF

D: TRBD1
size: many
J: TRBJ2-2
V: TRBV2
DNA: TGTGCCAGCAGGGACAGGCCCGGGGAGCTGTTTTTT
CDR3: CASRDRPGELFF